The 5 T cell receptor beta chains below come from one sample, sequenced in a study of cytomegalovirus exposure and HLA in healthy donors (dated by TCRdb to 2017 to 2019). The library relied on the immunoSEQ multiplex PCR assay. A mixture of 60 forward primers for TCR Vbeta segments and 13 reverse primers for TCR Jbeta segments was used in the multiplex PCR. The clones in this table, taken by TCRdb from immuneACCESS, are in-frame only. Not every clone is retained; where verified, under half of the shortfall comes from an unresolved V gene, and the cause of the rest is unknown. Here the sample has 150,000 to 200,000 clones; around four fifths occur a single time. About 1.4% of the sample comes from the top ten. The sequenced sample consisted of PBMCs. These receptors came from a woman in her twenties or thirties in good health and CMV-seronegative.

This CDR3 reads CASSPNPSGGSFEQFF. The CDR3 DNA reads TGTGCCAGCAGCCCGAACCCTAGCGGGGGTTCTTTTGAGCAGTTCTTC. J is TRBJ2-1 and V is TRBV7-8, with 10 nucleotides matching TRBD2. This CDR3 region has 16 residues. After removal of 5 bases from V and 9 bases from J, the junction contained 13 bases not matched to a gene. Germline V lookup: CDR1 SGHVS, CDR2 FQNEAQ. Drawing the rest from reference TRBV7-8 and TRBJ2-1, the complete variable domain is GAGVSQSPRYKVAKRGQDVALRCDPISGHVSLFWYQQALGQGPEFLTYFQNEAQLDKSGLPSDRFFAERPEGSVSTLKIQRTQQEDSAVYLCASSPNPSGGSFEQFFGPGTRLTVL.

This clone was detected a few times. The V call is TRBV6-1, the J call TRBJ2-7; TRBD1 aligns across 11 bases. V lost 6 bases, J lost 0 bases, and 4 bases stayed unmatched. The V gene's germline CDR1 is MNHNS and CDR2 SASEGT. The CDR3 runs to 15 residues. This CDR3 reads CASRPGTGGSYEQYF. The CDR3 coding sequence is TGTGCCAGCAGACCCGGGACAGGGGGCTCCTACGAGCAGTACTTC.

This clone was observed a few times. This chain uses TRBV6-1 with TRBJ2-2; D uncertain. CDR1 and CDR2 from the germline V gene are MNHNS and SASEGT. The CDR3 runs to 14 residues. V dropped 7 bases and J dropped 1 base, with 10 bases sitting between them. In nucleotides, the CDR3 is TGTGCCAGCACCTCAGACAAGAACACCGGGGAGCTGTTTTTT. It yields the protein CASTSDKNTGELFF.

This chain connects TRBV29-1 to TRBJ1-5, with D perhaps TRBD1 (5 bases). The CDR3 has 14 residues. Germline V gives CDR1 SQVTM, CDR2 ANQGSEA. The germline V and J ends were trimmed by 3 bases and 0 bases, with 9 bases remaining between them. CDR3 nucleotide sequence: TGCAGCGTTGAGGAGGGGTCTAGCAATCAGCCCCAGCATTTT. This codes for CSVEEGSSNQPQHF.

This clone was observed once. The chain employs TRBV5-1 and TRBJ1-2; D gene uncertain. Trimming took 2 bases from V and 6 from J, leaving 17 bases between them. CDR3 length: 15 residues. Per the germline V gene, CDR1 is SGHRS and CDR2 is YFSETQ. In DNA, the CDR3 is TGCGCCAGCAGCTTTCAAGGCCATAGCTCCGATGGCTACACCTTC. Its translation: CASSFQGHSSDGYTF.